Presented here are 15 T cell receptor beta chains from one specimen sequenced in a study of human T cells and chemical hapten exposure. TCRdb re-called the RACE reads through MiXCR, storing one row per CDR3 protein. The table lists 74,000 or so distinct CDR3 sequences, 10% to 15% of them singletons. Noted time point: patch test 1, 2 weeks after DPC sensitization. The treatment here: therapeutic diphenylcyclopropenone sensitization with weekly scalp DPC. The sequencing used whole blood, collected in connection with sensitization to the hapten diphenylcyclopropenone (DPC). The receptor set was obtained from a woman aged 60-75 years with alopecia areata. Some clones in this sample may be carry-over from other donors' samples.

J is TRBJ1-2 and V is TRBV7-2; the match to TRBD1 covers 10 bases. The CDR3 length is 16 residues. The germline gives CDR1 SGHTA, CDR2 FQGNSA. V lost 5 bases and J lost 2; bases outside the gene matches: 8. The CDR3 is CASSHYPGQGNYGYTF. CDR3 DNA: TGTGCCAGCAGCCATTATCCGGGACAGGGGAACTATGGCTACACCTTC. Filled out from reference TRBV7-2 and TRBJ1-2, the complete variable domain reads GAGVSQSPSNKVTEKGKDVELRCDPISGHTALYWYRQSLGQGLEFLIYFQGNSAPDKSGLPSDRFSAERTGGSVSTLTIQRTQQEDSAVYLCASSHYPGQGNYGYTFGSGTRLTVV.

The chain is built from TRBV5-5 and TRBJ1-4; D call uncertain. This CDR3 is built from 16 residues. Germline V gene data show CDR1 as SGHKS and CDR2 as YYEKEE (reference sequence). Trimming removed 4 bases at V and 8 bases at J, with 21 bases between. The CDR3 nucleotides read TGTGCCAGCAGCCCGAACCGGGCTACCAAAGGGGAAAAACTGTTTTTT. This translates into CASSPNRATKGEKLFF. The entire variable domain, with the rest obtained from reference TRBV5-5 and TRBJ1-4, is as follows: DAGVTQSPTHLIKTRGQQVTLRCSPISGHKSVSWYQQVLGQGPQFIFQYYEKEERGRGNFPDRFSARQFPNYSSELNVNALLLGDSALYLCASSPNRATKGEKLFFGSGTQLSVL.

This clonotype was seen a single time. The genes are TRBV30 and TRBJ2-7; 12 nucleotides align to TRBD2. Germline CDR1 and CDR2: GTSNPN and SVGIG (reference sequence). V shed 1 base, J shed 4 bases, and the junction held 2 bases outside the gene matches. The CDR3 spans 14 residues. This CDR3 is CAWSALAGGYEQYF. CDR3 bases: TGTGCCTGGAGTGCACTAGCGGGGGGTTACGAGCAGTACTTC.

V gene TRBV10-3 combines with J gene TRBJ1-4, with D unresolved. The CDR3 loop spans 16 amino acids. Germline values: CDR1 ENHRY, CDR2 SYGVKD. The ends were cut back, 3 bases at V and 0 bases at J, with 11 bases in the middle. DNA for the CDR3: TGTGCCATCAGTGAAAAAGGGAGTCCAACTAATGAAAAACTGTTTTTT. Translating it yields CAISEKGSPTNEKLFF.

This clonotype was seen more than once but under ten times. The rearrangement joins TRBV24-1 to TRBJ1-5, with D unclear. Trimming took 3 bases from V and 6 from J, leaving 11 bases between them. This CDR3 has 14 amino acids. Germline V gives CDR1 KGHDR, CDR2 SFDVKD. In DNA, the CDR3 is TGTGCCACCAGTGATAGCTTATCAGTTCAGCCCCAGCATTTT. The encoded protein is CATSDSLSVQPQHF.

The V and J genes are TRBV5-1 and TRBJ2-3, with D unresolved. V was trimmed by 3 bases and J by 0 bases, leaving 11 bases between them. CDR3 length equals 15 residues. Germline loops: CDR1 SGHRS, CDR2 YFSETQ. In DNA form, the CDR3 reads TGCGCCAGCAGCTGGATGACACAAAGCACAGATACGCAGTATTTT. Encoded protein: CASSWMTQSTDTQYF.

This chain connects TRBV4-1 to TRBJ2-1; D is uncertain. This CDR3 comprises 13 residues. Germline lookup yields CDR1 MGHRA and CDR2 YSYEKL. V lost 4 bases and J 7 bases, leaving 11 bases between the germline ends. This chain's CDR3 is CASSPLLRNEQFF. DNA for the CDR3: TGCGCCAGCAGCCCACTACTGAGGAATGAGCAGTTCTTC.

This clonotype was observed many times. V is TRBV7-3 and J is TRBJ2-3; D is unresolved. The CDR3 is 12 residues long. The germline gives CDR1 SGHTA, CDR2 FQGTGA. Trimming took 5 bases from V and 7 from J, leaving 10 bases between them. The CDR3 region is CASSPPDNTQYF. DNA for the CDR3: TGTGCCAGCAGCCCTCCGGATAATACGCAGTATTTT.

The chain carries TRBV6-1 and TRBJ1-4; D is ambiguous. The germline V gene has CDR1 MNHNS and CDR2 SASEGT. The CDR3 consists of 15 residues. V gave up 4 bases and J gave up 3 bases, with 12 bases separating them. The CDR3: CASSGPLMANEKLFF. The CDR3 coding sequence is TGTGCCAGCAGTGGGCCGTTGATGGCTAATGAAAAACTGTTTTTT.

This clonotype occurred many times. This sequence joins TRBV7-6 and TRBJ2-7, with a weak D call TRBD1 (5 bases). Trimming cost V 0 bases and J 2 bases, with 5 bases left between them. Germline V gene sequence: CDR1 SGHVS, CDR2 FNYEAQ. There are 13 residues in the CDR3. Here the CDR3 reads CASSLAGAYEQYF. The CDR3 DNA follows: TGTGCCAGCAGCTTAGCAGGGGCCTACGAGCAGTACTTC. Looking up the rest from reference TRBV7-6 and TRBJ2-7 gives the full variable domain: GAGVSQSPRYKVTKRGQDVALRCDPISGHVSLYWYRQALGQGPEFLTYFNYEAQQDKSGLPNDRFSAERPEGSISTLTIQRTEQRDSAMYRCASSLAGAYEQYFGPGTRLTVT.

The J gene is TRBJ2-3, the V gene TRBV3-1; TRBD2 is a possible D gene (6 bases). There are 13 residues in the CDR3. Trimming removed 4 bases at V and 6 bases at J, with 11 bases between. CDR1 and CDR2 (germline): LGHDT, YNNKEL (reference sequence). Here the CDR3 reads CASSRGGMDTQYF. DNA of the CDR3: TGTGCCAGCAGCCGCGGCGGGATGGATACGCAGTATTTT.

This clonotype was observed at least ten times. The chain couples TRBV7-9 to TRBJ2-5; weak D call: TRBD1 (5 bases). With 2 bases removed from V and 2 bases from J, the gap between germline ends came to 9 bases. CDR1 and CDR2 from the germline V gene are SEHNR and FQNEAQ (reference sequence). This CDR3 has 14 residues. Here the CDR3 DNA reads TGTGCCAGCAGCTTATTGCAGGGACAAGAGACCCAGTACTTC. Translation gives CASSLLQGQETQYF.

The table lists this clonotype with a few counts. The chain links TRBV11-2 to TRBJ1-3; D is unresolved. The CDR3 totals 14 residues. The V and J ends lost 8 bases and 4 bases respectively, with 15 bases between them. Germline V gives CDR1 SGHAT, CDR2 FQNNGV. The CDR3 reads CASSPWSPGNTIYF. The CDR3 nucleotides read TGTGCCAGCTCCCCGTGGAGTCCCGGAAACACCATATATTTT.

At least ten counts were recorded for this clonotype. The rearrangement joins TRBV27 to TRBJ2-7; possible D gene TRBD1, 5 bases. V was clipped by 2 bases and J by 7 bases, with 18 bases between them. Germline V gene sequence: CDR1 MNHEY, CDR2 SMNVEV (reference sequence). This CDR3 has 15 residues. CDR3 DNA: TGTGCCAGCAGTTTAAGCTTGTTTTCACCAGGGGAGCAGTACTTC. It encodes CASSLSLFSPGEQYF.

This clonotype was recorded at least ten times. V and J are TRBV6-2 or TRBV6-3 and TRBJ1-5; 12 nucleotides match TRBD1. In germline, CDR1 is MNHEY, CDR2 SVGEGT. The ends lost 6 bases at V and 7 bases at J; junction bases unmatched: 7. The CDR3 sequence is 15 residues long. The chain's CDR3 is CASRTGQGAWQPQHF. The CDR3 region has the DNA TGTGCCAGCAGAACGGGACAGGGGGCATGGCAGCCCCAGCATTTT.